A single T cell receptor (beta chain) is shown here with its context. V lost 8 bases and J lost 4, with 16 bases in between. CDR1 is SGHTA, CDR2 FQGTGA, per germline. This CDR3 has 14 amino acids. The data were taken from a study of vaccination and CD4 T cells after COVID-19. Study-level information: Two of the convalescents were Hispanic, and convalescents were six males and four females.

Each CDR3 protein is one row after TCRdb ran MiXCR on the PCR reads. Here the sample spans some 28,000 distinct CDR3 sequences, 50% being singletons. As for time point: late sampling 161 to 241 days after vaccination in a few convalescent patients. Sequenced material: CD4+ T cells from blood, taken about 7 months after SARS-CoV-2 vaccination. The receptor comes from a human donor who had recovered from COVID-19. The genes are TRBV7-3 and TRBJ2-3; D might be TRBD2 (5 bases). The CDR3, as DNA: TGTGCCAGCTCCCCGGGGAACGTAGCAGATACGCAGTATTTT. This translates into CASSPGNVADTQYF.